This TCR beta chain was obtained from a study of Ad26.COV2.S vaccination and SARS-CoV-2 variants. Study at large: Donor was in the COV1001 Ad26.COV2.S trial arm. The vaccine Ad26.COV2.S was put into the muscle once, or twice with 56 days between.

The CDR3 is 14 residues long. The V end lost 0 bases, the J end lost 7 bases, and 9 bases lay between the germline ends. Germline CDR1 reads SGHDN; CDR2 reads FVKESK. Treatment specified: roughly 19 received Ad26.COV2.S at low or high dose, single or two shots; 5 received placebo; per-sample allocation not given. Sampling took place 63 days after the first vaccine or placebo injection. Clones were read by immunoSEQ multiplex PCR, and TCRdb kept only the in-frame ones, dropping some. The sample records roughly 350,000 clones, about 87% being singletons. The origin of this receptor is a person aged 18-65 years who received the Ad26.COV2.S COVID-19 vaccine or a placebo. The source material was peripheral blood, sampled in a trial of Ad26.COV2.S vaccine versus placebo. J is TRBJ2-2 and V is TRBV14; D is unclear. The CDR3 nucleotides read TGTGCCAGCAGCCAAGAATGGTCCCTCGGGGAGCTGTTTTTT. Protein: CASSQEWSLGELFF.